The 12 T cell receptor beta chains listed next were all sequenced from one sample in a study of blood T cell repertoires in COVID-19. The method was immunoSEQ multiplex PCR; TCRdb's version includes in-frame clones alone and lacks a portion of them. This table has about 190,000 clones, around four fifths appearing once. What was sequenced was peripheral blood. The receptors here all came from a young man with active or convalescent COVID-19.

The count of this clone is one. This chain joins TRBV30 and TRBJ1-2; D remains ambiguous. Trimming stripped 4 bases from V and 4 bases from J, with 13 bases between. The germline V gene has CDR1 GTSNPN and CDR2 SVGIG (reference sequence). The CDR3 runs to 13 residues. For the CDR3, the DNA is TGTGCCTGGACAGTCCAGACGGGCTATGGCTACACCTTC. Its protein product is CAWTVQTGYGYTF.

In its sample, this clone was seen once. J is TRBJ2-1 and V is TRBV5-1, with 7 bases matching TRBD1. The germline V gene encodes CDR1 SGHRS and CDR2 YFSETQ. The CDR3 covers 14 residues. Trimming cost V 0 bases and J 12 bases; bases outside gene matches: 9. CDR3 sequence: CASSLGSGGTGQFF. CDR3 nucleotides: TGCGCCAGCAGCTTGGGATCAGGGGGTACCGGGCAGTTCTTC.

The CDR3 nucleotides read TGTGCCAGAAGCTGGAGGGGGGCTAGCGGGATCCCTAAAAACATTCAGTACTTC. Translation gives CARSWRGASGIPKNIQYF. This chain joins TRBV5-3 and TRBJ2-4, with 9 bases aligning to TRBD2. TRBV5-3 is an ORF; its function is uncertain. This CDR3 comprises 18 residues. The V and J ends lost 3 bases and 4 bases, in that order; junction bases with no gene match: 14.

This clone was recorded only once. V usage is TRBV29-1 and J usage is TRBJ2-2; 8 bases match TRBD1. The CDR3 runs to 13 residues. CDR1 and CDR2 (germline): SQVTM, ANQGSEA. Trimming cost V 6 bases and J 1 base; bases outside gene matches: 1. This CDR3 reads CSVDRGNTGELFF. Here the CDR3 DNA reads TGCAGCGTCGACAGGGGGAACACCGGGGAGCTGTTTTTT.

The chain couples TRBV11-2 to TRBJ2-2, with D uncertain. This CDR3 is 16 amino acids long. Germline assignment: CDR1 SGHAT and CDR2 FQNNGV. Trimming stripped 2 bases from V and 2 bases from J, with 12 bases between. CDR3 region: CASSLRVDFNTGELFF. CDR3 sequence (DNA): TGTGCCAGCAGCTTACGGGTCGACTTCAACACCGGGGAGCTGTTTTTT.

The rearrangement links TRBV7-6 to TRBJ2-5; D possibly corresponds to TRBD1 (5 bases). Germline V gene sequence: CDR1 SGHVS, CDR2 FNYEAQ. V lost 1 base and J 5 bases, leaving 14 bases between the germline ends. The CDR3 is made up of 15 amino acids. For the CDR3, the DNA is TGTGCCAGCAGCTTAGTTGTCCAGGGTGGGGAGACCCAGTACTTC. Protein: CASSLVVQGGETQYF.

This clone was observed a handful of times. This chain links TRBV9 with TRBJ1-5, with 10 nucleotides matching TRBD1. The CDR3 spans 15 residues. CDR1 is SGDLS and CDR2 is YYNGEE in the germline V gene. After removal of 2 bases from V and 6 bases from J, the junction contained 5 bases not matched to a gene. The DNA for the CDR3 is TGTGCCAGCAGCGTTGGCGACAGGGGGCCTCAGCCCCAGCATTTT. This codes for CASSVGDRGPQPQHF. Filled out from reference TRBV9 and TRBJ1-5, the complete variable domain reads DSGVTQTPKHLITATGQRVTLRCSPRSGDLSVYWYQQSLDQGLQFLIQYYNGEERAKGNILERFSAQQFPDLHSELNLSSLELGDSALYFCASSVGDRGPQPQHFGDGTRLSIL.

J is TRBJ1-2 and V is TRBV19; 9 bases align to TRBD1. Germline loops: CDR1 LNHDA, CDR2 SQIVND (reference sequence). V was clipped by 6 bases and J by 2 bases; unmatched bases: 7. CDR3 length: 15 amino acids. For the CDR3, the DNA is TGTGCCAGTAGGTCGGGGACAGGGAGCAACTATGGCTACACCTTC. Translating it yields CASRSGTGSNYGYTF.

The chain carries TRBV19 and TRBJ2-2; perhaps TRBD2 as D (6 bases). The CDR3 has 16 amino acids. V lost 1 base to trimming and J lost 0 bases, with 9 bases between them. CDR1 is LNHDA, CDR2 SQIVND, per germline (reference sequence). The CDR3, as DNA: TGTGCCAGTAGTATAGGGGCGGGACCGAACACCGGGGAGCTGTTTTTT. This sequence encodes CASSIGAGPNTGELFF. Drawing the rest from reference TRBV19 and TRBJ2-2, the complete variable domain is DGGITQSPKYLFRKEGQNVTLSCEQNLNHDAMYWYRQDPGQGLRLIYYSQIVNDFQKGDIAEGYSVSREKKESFPLTVTSAQKNPTAFYLCASSIGAGPNTGELFFGEGSRLTVL.

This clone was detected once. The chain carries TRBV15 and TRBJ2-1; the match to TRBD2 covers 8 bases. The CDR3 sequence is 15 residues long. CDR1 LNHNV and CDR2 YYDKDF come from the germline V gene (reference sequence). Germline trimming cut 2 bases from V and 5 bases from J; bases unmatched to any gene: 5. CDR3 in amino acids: CATSRRREGHNEQFF. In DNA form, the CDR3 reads TGTGCCACCAGCAGACGCCGGGAGGGACACAATGAGCAGTTCTTC.

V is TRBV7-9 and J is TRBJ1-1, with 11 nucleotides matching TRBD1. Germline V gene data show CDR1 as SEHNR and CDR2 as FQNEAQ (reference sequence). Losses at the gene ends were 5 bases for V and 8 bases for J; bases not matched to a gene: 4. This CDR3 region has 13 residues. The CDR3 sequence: CASSHGQGAEAFF. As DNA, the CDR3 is TGTGCCAGCAGCCACGGACAGGGGGCGGAAGCTTTCTTT.

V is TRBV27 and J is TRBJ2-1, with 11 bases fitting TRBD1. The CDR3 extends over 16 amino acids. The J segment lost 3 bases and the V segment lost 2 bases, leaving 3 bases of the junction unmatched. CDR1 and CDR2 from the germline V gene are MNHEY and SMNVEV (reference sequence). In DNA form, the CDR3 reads TGTGCCAGCAGTTTAGAGGGACAGGGGGTCTACAATGAGCAGTTCTTC. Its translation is CASSLEGQGVYNEQFF.